What follows are 26 T cell receptor beta chains derived from one specimen sequenced in a study of regulatory T cells in long-lasting Graves disease. Building of the TCR beta libraries involved iRepertoire HTBI primers and Arm-PCR of CDR3 regions. TCRdb re-called the multiplex PCR reads with MiXCR, one entry per CDR3 protein. Seen here are over 500,000 distinct CDR3 sequences, around 15% observed once, and the top ten hold under 20%. Time point described: newly diagnosed GD, antithyroid drugs for less than 3 months. PBMC RNA was the source of the TCR library. These data were also reused for a study on T cells in Graves' hyperthyroidism and ophthalmopathy.

The sample here was peripheral blood mononuclear cells (PBMCs), taken at new diagnosis, from a patient treated with antithyroid drugs. These TCRs come from a woman aged 30 to 39 with Graves disease.

This clonotype was picked up many times. V is TRBV10-3 and J is TRBJ2-1, with 7 bases that match TRBD2. This CDR3 spans 14 amino acids. Germline V gene data show CDR1 as ENHRY and CDR2 as SYGVKD. V was pared by 6 bases and J by 7 bases, with 9 bases of the junction left unmatched. CDR3 bases: TGTGCCATCAGAAGGGAGGGCCAGAGTAATGAGCAGTTCTTC. Its protein product is CAIRREGQSNEQFF.

This clonotype was seen just once. A read error is possible here, since a much larger clone lies one base away. V is TRBV2 and J is TRBJ2-5; D may be TRBD1 or TRBD2 (5 bases each). In germline, CDR1 is SNHLY, CDR2 FYNNEI. The CDR3 contains 14 residues. V lost 11 bases and J lost 5, with 21 bases in between. The CDR3 DNA is TGTGCCGGCATAGGGTTGAGGGACGGGGAGACCCAGTACTTC. It translates to CAGIGLRDGETQYF.

The chain employs TRBV10-3 and TRBJ1-4; TRBD1 agrees at 8 bases. The CDR3 totals 9 residues. The V and J ends lost 10 bases and 17 bases, in that order; junction bases with no gene match: 6. The germline V gene encodes CDR1 ENHRY and CDR2 SYGVKD. CDR3 residues: CANADREFF. The DNA of the CDR3 is TGTGCCAACGCGGACAGGGAATTTTTT.

This clonotype was seen ten or more times. The J gene is TRBJ2-1, the V gene TRBV2; 7 positions match TRBD2. Germline CDR1 SNHLY, CDR2 FYNNEI. The length of the CDR3 is 16 residues. V gave up 7 bases and J gave up 4 bases; unmatched junction bases: 13. CDR3 nucleotides: TGTGCCAGCAATGAGGGAGTGGGACTACTATACAATGAGCAGTTCTTC. Translating gives CASNEGVGLLYNEQFF.

This clonotype was recorded at least ten times. The chain links TRBV3-1 to TRBJ1-1, with D unclear. The CDR3 covers 12 residues. Trimming shortened V by 5 bases and J by 5 bases, and 9 bases separated the two germline ends. Looked up from germline, CDR1 is LGHDT and CDR2 is YNNKEL (reference sequence). Here the CDR3 reads CASSKVGTEAFF. The CDR3 nucleotides are TGTGCCAGCAGCAAAGTCGGAACTGAAGCTTTCTTT.

This clonotype showed up just a few times. The chain links TRBV7-2 to TRBJ2-1; D is unresolved. Germline assignment: CDR1 SGHTA and CDR2 FQGNSA. The CDR3 sequence is 13 residues long. Trimming took off 0 bases at V and 10 bases at J, with 10 bases between the two ends. The CDR3 spells CASSLAVHYEQFF. CDR3 nucleotide sequence: TGTGCCAGCAGCTTAGCGGTTCACTACGAGCAGTTCTTC.

This clonotype has a count of ten or more. The chain couples TRBV7-2 to TRBJ1-2; 7 bases map to TRBD1. The CDR3 is made up of 15 amino acids. With V trimmed by 3 bases and J by 2 bases, 6 bases remained unmatched. Per the germline V gene, CDR1 is SGHTA and CDR2 is FQGNSA. The CDR3 here is CASSFSLTGNYGYTF. CDR3 sequence (DNA): TGTGCCAGCAGCTTCTCTCTGACAGGGAACTATGGCTACACCTTC.

In its sample, this clonotype was seen a few times. Given the absence of the conserved phenylalanine or tryptophan at the CDR3 end, a read error is likely. This chain links TRBV4-1 with TRBJ2-7; perhaps D is TRBD1 or TRBD2 (6 bases each). The CDR3 covers 14 residues. V was pared by 4 bases and J by 7 bases, with 17 bases between. Germline lookup yields CDR1 MGHRA and CDR2 YSYEKL. The CDR3 is CASSRKRGDGEQYS. The CDR3 bases are TGCGCCAGCAGCCGAAAAAGGGGGGACGGGGAGCAGTACTCC.

This clonotype came up many times. The chain carries TRBV27 and TRBJ2-3; 10 nucleotides align to TRBD1. CDR1 is MNHEY and CDR2 is SMNVEV in the germline V gene (reference sequence). Trimming removed 4 bases from V and 5 bases from J; junction bases left unmatched: 0. The CDR3 is made up of 13 amino acids. CDR3 residues: CASSWDRGDTQYF. DNA for the CDR3: TGTGCCAGCAGTTGGGACAGGGGAGATACGCAGTATTTT.

The chain combines TRBV28 with TRBJ1-3, with no clear D. The CDR3 consists of 14 residues. Germline assignment: CDR1 MDHEN and CDR2 SYDVKM. The V gene lost 5 bases and the J gene lost 1 base, with 9 bases spanning the gap. CDR3 nucleotides: TGTGCCAGCAGTCCCTACAGTTCTGGAAACACCATATATTTT. Translation: CASSPYSSGNTIYF.

V and J are TRBV7-9 and TRBJ1-1; 10 nucleotides line up with TRBD1. V lost 5 bases and J lost 4; bases outside the gene matches: 16. From germline, CDR1 is SEHNR and CDR2 FQNEAQ (reference sequence). This CDR3 has 18 residues. The CDR3 DNA reads as TGTGCCAGCAGCCTAAAGAGTCCCGGGACAGGGGAGGGCACTGAAGCTTTCTTT. Translating it yields CASSLKSPGTGEGTEAFF.

The J gene is TRBJ2-3, the V gene TRBV7-9; a possible D gene is TRBD1 (6 bases). The V gene's germline CDR1 is SEHNR and CDR2 FQNEAQ (reference sequence). V lost 3 bases and J 3 bases, leaving 10 bases between the germline ends. This CDR3 region has 14 residues. CDR3 DNA: TGTGCCAGCAGCTTTACAGGGCCTACAGATACGCAGTATTTT. It is translated as CASSFTGPTDTQYF. Together with reference TRBV7-9 and TRBJ2-3, the CDR3 gives the full variable domain: DTGVSQNPRHKITKRGQNVTFRCDPISEHNRLYWYRQTLGQGPEFLTYFQNEAQLEKSRLLSDRFSAERPKGSFSTLEIQRTEQGDSAMYLCASSFTGPTDTQYFGPGTRLTVL.

This chain joins TRBV27 and TRBJ2-7; the match to TRBD2 covers 10 bases. This CDR3 is built from 18 residues. V lost 0 bases, J lost 5 bases, and 13 bases stayed unmatched. Per the germline V gene, CDR1 is MNHEY and CDR2 is SMNVEV (reference sequence). CDR3 region: CASSLSRASGRAQHEQYF. CDR3 nucleotides: TGTGCCAGCAGTTTATCGAGGGCCAGCGGGAGGGCCCAGCACGAGCAGTACTTC.

The chain recombines TRBV19 with TRBJ2-7; D remains unclear. V was trimmed by 8 bases and J by 1 base, leaving 15 bases between them. CDR3 length: 14 residues. Germline V gene data show CDR1 as LNHDA and CDR2 as SQIVND (reference sequence). Here the CDR3 DNA reads TGTGCCAGTGGGGAAGGCCGCGGTTCCTACGAGCAGTACTTC. It translates to CASGEGRGSYEQYF.

This clonotype was seen only once. A much larger clone differs by one base, so this may be a read error. The rearrangement joins TRBV3-1 to TRBJ1-5; D is unresolved. This CDR3 spans 13 amino acids. The germline gives CDR1 LGHDT, CDR2 YNNKEL (reference sequence). The CDR3 bases are TGTGTCAGCAGCCAAGATAGAGGGAGGCCCCAGCATTTT. This translates into CVSSQDRGRPQHF. Based on the CDR3 plus reference TRBV3-1 and TRBJ1-5, the full variable domain is DTAVSQTPKYLVTQMGNDKSIKCEQNLGHDTMYWYKQDSKKFLKIMFSYNNKELIINETVPNRFSPKSPDKAHLNLHINSLELGDSAVYFCVSSQDRGRPQHFGDGTRLSIL.

This chain uses TRBV10-2 with TRBJ2-3; D is uncertain. Trimming left V 8 bases short and J 2 bases short, with 8 bases between. Germline CDR1 and CDR2: WSHSY and SAAADI. CDR3 length equals 12 residues. Here the CDR3 DNA reads TGCGCCAGCGGCGAGATCACAGATACGCAGTATTTT. Its protein product is CASGEITDTQYF.

Many counts were recorded for this clonotype. The V and J genes are TRBV20-1 and TRBJ2-3; a possible D gene is TRBD2 (5 bases). V dropped 2 bases and J dropped 1 base, with 19 bases sitting between them. The CDR3 contains 17 residues. The germline CDR1 and CDR2 sequences are DFQATT and SNEGSKA (reference sequence). This chain's CDR3 is CSARTILGLTGTDTQYF. The CDR3 region has the DNA TGCAGTGCTAGAACAATACTAGGCCTAACTGGCACAGATACGCAGTATTTT.

This clonotype has more than one count but fewer than ten. This sequence joins TRBV9 and TRBJ2-7; 11 positions agree with TRBD2. CDR1 and CDR2 (germline): SGDLS, YYNGEE. Unmatched junction bases numbered 4, after V lost 2 bases and J lost 6 bases. The length of the CDR3 is 14 residues. Here the CDR3 reads CASSVLAGGSEQYF. CDR3 in DNA: TGTGCCAGCAGCGTTCTAGCGGGAGGAAGCGAGCAGTACTTC. Filled out from reference TRBV9 and TRBJ2-7, the complete variable domain reads DSGVTQTPKHLITATGQRVTLRCSPRSGDLSVYWYQQSLDQGLQFLIQYYNGEERAKGNILERFSAQQFPDLHSELNLSSLELGDSALYFCASSVLAGGSEQYFGPGTRLTVT.

J is TRBJ1-5 and V is TRBV5-1, with 7 nucleotides matching TRBD1. CDR1 is SGHRS and CDR2 is YFSETQ in the germline V gene. This CDR3 is 18 amino acids long. V lost 7 bases to trimming and J lost 0 bases; unmatched junction nucleotides: 16. In nucleotides, the CDR3 is TGCGCCAGCCGTCGGGGGGACAGCCAACCAGATAGCAATCAGCCCCAGCATTTT. Translated, it gives CASRRGDSQPDSNQPQHF.

This clonotype showed up many times. The CDR3 protein is CASSFYTGDYEQYF. In DNA, the CDR3 is TGTGCCAGCAGCTTTTATACAGGCGACTACGAGCAGTACTTC. This chain links TRBV7-2 with TRBJ2-7; TRBD1 might be the D (5 bases). The CDR3 spans 14 residues. V was cut by 3 bases and J by 3 bases, with 12 bases left in between. The V gene's germline CDR1 is SGHTA and CDR2 FQGNSA.

In its sample, this clonotype was seen many times. The J gene is TRBJ1-6, the V gene TRBV20-1; D not certain. Germline CDR1 DFQATT, CDR2 SNEGSKA (reference sequence). The length of the CDR3 is 16 residues. V was trimmed by 3 bases and J by 6 bases, leaving 18 bases between them. The CDR3 loop is CSARTAWQTSNSPLHF. Written as DNA, the CDR3 is TGCAGTGCTAGGACGGCGTGGCAGACATCTAATTCACCCCTCCACTTT.

This clonotype was detected ten times or more. The chain joins TRBV7-2 to TRBJ1-1, with unresolved D. V gave up 3 bases and J gave up 0 bases, with 11 bases separating them. This CDR3 comprises 15 residues. CDR1 is SGHTA, CDR2 FQGNSA, per germline. In nucleotides, the CDR3 is TGTGCCAGCAGCTTTGGAGGAATCATGAACACTGAAGCTTTCTTT. Translated, it gives CASSFGGIMNTEAFF. Using reference TRBV7-2 and TRBJ1-1 for the parts outside the CDR3, the full variable domain is GAGVSQSPSNKVTEKGKDVELRCDPISGHTALYWYRQSLGQGLEFLIYFQGNSAPDKSGLPSDRFSAERTGGSVSTLTIQRTQQEDSAVYLCASSFGGIMNTEAFFGQGTRLTVV.

This clonotype came up a few times. This rearrangement joins TRBV27 to TRBJ1-6; D possibly corresponds to TRBD1 (6 bases). The CDR3 extends over 16 amino acids. V dropped 7 bases and J dropped 5 bases, with 18 bases sitting between them. CDR1 MNHEY and CDR2 SMNVEV come from the germline V gene (reference sequence). The CDR3 nucleotides are TGTGCCAGCAAGGGGGGTTGGAGGATAAATAATTCACCCCTCCACTTT. Translated, it gives CASKGGWRINNSPLHF.

This clonotype was counted many times. This chain uses TRBV7-9 with TRBJ1-5; TRBD1 aligns across 9 bases. J lost 6 bases, V lost 3 bases, and 12 bases had no gene match. The CDR3 loop spans 17 amino acids. Germline lookup yields CDR1 SEHNR and CDR2 FQNEAQ (reference sequence). The CDR3 nucleotides are TGTGCCAGCAGCTTGGGGGACAGGGAGTTTCTCCCTCAGCCCCAGCATTTT. It specifies CASSLGDREFLPQPQHF.

The chain employs TRBV20-1 and TRBJ1-4; weak D call: TRBD1 (5 bases). V was shortened by 2 bases and J by 7 bases, with 14 bases between the two germline ends. CDR3 length: 14 residues. Germline lookup yields CDR1 DFQATT and CDR2 SNEGSKA (reference sequence). CDR3 nucleotides: TGCAGTGCTAGAAGTAGAGGGGTATCTGAAAAACTGTTTTTT. This gives the protein CSARSRGVSEKLFF.

This clonotype was seen more than once but under ten times. Here the CDR3 reads CASSQSEANYGYTF. CDR3 bases: TGTGCCAGCAGCCAATCGGAGGCTAACTATGGCTACACCTTC. This chain uses TRBV3-1 with TRBJ1-2; no clear D. V was cut by 2 bases and J by 0 bases, with 7 bases left in between. Per the germline V gene, CDR1 is LGHDT and CDR2 is YNNKEL (reference sequence). This CDR3 has 14 amino acids.